The 23 T cell receptor beta chains listed next were all sequenced from one sample in a study of blood T cell repertoires in COVID-19. Sequencing used immunoSEQ multiplex PCR; TCRdb keeps in-frame clones, though not all of them. The table shows some 140,000 clones, with roughly 83% occurring only once. Sample: PBMCs or T cells enriched from blood (not recorded which). These receptors originate from a man in his forties with acute COVID-19.

This clone was found once. The J gene is TRBJ1-4, the V gene TRBV27; D may be TRBD1 (5 bases). The CDR3 runs to 17 residues. Germline values: CDR1 MNHEY, CDR2 SMNVEV (reference sequence). The germline V and J ends were trimmed by 4 bases and 8 bases, with 23 bases remaining between them. The CDR3: CASSSLSMTAGSEKLFF. The CDR3 DNA is TGTGCCAGCAGTTCGCTCAGTATGACAGCGGGAAGCGAAAAACTGTTTTTT.

The V and J genes are TRBV29-1 and TRBJ1-1, with 7 bases matching TRBD1. Looked up from germline, CDR1 is SQVTM and CDR2 is ANQGSEA. The ends lost 3 bases at V and 5 bases at J; junction bases unmatched: 9. The CDR3 has 14 amino acids. Here the CDR3 DNA reads TGCAGCGTTGAGCAAAACAGGGGAAGGACTGAAGCTTTCTTT. Translating gives CSVEQNRGRTEAFF.

This clone has just one count. This chain uses TRBV10-3 with TRBJ2-7, with 7 positions matching TRBD2. CDR3 length equals 12 residues. V shed 8 bases, J shed 7 bases, and the junction held 8 bases outside the gene matches. CDR1 is ENHRY, CDR2 SYGVKD, per germline. In DNA form, the CDR3 reads TGTGCCATCGGAAAACTAGCGAGGGAGCAGTACTTC. This translates into CAIGKLAREQYF.

This rearrangement joins TRBV27 to TRBJ1-4, with a weak D call TRBD1 (6 bases). Germline CDR1 is MNHEY and CDR2 is SMNVEV (reference sequence). There are 15 residues in the CDR3. Between the trimmed V and J ends, which lost 3 bases and 3 bases, there was a span of 11 bases. CDR3: CASSLQGRANEKLFF. The CDR3 nucleotides read TGTGCCAGCAGTTTGCAGGGGCGGGCTAATGAAAAACTGTTTTTT.

The gene calls are TRBV14 and TRBJ1-6, with a possible D match to TRBD1 (5 bases). V was trimmed by 4 bases and J by 4 bases, leaving 14 bases between them. The CDR3 spans 16 residues. From germline, CDR1 is SGHDN and CDR2 FVKESK. CDR3 amino acids: CASSRSGTRYNSPLHF. The CDR3 DNA reads as TGTGCCAGCAGCCGGTCTGGGACTCGGTATAATTCACCCCTCCACTTT.

The chain combines TRBV3-1 (or the pseudogene TRBV3-2) with TRBJ2-1, with 9 bases fitting TRBD1. With 2 bases clipped from V and 13 bases from J, the junction kept 9 bases outside the gene matches. CDR1 and CDR2 (germline): LGHDT, YNNKEL (reference sequence). This CDR3 has 14 amino acids. The CDR3 sequence is CASSQKGQGIFQFF. The CDR3 DNA reads TGTGCCAGCAGCCAAAAGGGACAGGGAATTTTCCAGTTCTTC.

This clone appeared once. V gene TRBV29-1 combines with J gene TRBJ2-1, with D perhaps TRBD2 (5 bases). CDR1 and CDR2 (germline): SQVTM, ANQGSEA. Trimming stripped 7 bases from V and 7 bases from J, with 20 bases between. This CDR3 has 14 amino acids. The CDR3 DNA sequence: TGCAGCGCCCTCGGACTTTTTACGGGTAATGAGCAGTTCTTC. Translation: CSALGLFTGNEQFF.

The rearrangement uses TRBV5-1 and TRBJ2-1; a possible D gene is TRBD2 (6 bases). Germline V lookup: CDR1 SGHRS, CDR2 YFSETQ. V was cut by 4 bases and J by 2 bases, with 7 bases left in between. This CDR3 region has 13 residues. The CDR3 loop is CASSGEAYNEQFF. CDR3 nucleotide sequence: TGCGCCAGCAGCGGGGAGGCCTACAATGAGCAGTTCTTC.

This clone was counted a single time. The genes are TRBV6-2 or TRBV6-3 and TRBJ1-5; D unresolved. Deletions cut 6 bases from V and 0 bases from J, with 6 bases between. CDR1 and CDR2 from the germline V gene are MNHEY and SVGEGT. CDR3 length: 13 residues. The CDR3 sequence is CASSFISNQPQHF. In DNA form, the CDR3 reads TGTGCCAGCAGCTTTATTAGCAATCAGCCCCAGCATTTT.

The J gene is TRBJ2-7, the V gene TRBV7-2; TRBD2 matches 8 bases. CDR3 length equals 16 residues. V dropped 4 bases and J dropped 2; count of bases not matched to a gene: 10. Germline V gives CDR1 SGHTA, CDR2 FQGNSA. DNA for the CDR3: TGTGCCAGCAGCTATTTTACCGGGGGGGGACCCTACGAGCAGTACTTC. Translating it yields CASSYFTGGGPYEQYF.

CDR3 sequence (DNA): TGTGCCAGCAGCCCCGCCCAGGGTGTACCACAGCCCCAGCATTTT. It translates to CASSPAQGVPQPQHF. This chain uses TRBV11-2 with TRBJ1-5, with TRBD1 as a possible D gene (5 bases). CDR1 SGHAT and CDR2 FQNNGV come from the germline V gene. Deletions cut 5 bases from V and 7 bases from J, with 18 bases between. The CDR3 is 15 residues long.

The chain is built from TRBV28 and TRBJ1-5; 11 nucleotides line up with TRBD1. V lost 7 bases, J lost 7 bases, and 9 bases stayed unmatched. CDR1 is MDHEN and CDR2 is SYDVKM in the germline V gene. This CDR3 spans 15 amino acids. Here the CDR3 DNA reads TGTGCCAGCACTTCCGGGACAGGGGGATGGCAGCCCCAGCATTTT. Translation gives CASTSGTGGWQPQHF.

The CDR3 sequence is CASIRTVNTEAFF. The CDR3 DNA sequence: TGTGCCAGCATTCGAACAGTTAACACTGAAGCTTTCTTT. The V and J genes are TRBV6-5 and TRBJ1-1; D is unclear. The CDR3 is 13 residues long. From germline, CDR1 is MNHEY and CDR2 SVGAGI. Trimming pared 7 bases from V and 2 bases from J, leaving 11 bases between.

This rearrangement joins TRBV5-4 to TRBJ2-3; possible D gene TRBD2, 5 bases. Germline V CDR1 and CDR2: SGHNT, YYREEE (reference sequence). This CDR3 region has 14 residues. The ends were cut back, 2 bases at V and 6 bases at J, with 13 bases in the middle. CDR3 residues: CASSLLAGSDTQYF. DNA for the CDR3: TGTGCCAGCAGCTTACTCGCGGGTTCTGATACGCAGTATTTT.

The rearrangement uses TRBV18 and TRBJ2-1, with 11 bases aligning to TRBD2. There are 18 residues in the CDR3. The V gene end was trimmed by 1 base and the J gene end by 4 bases; junction bases not matched to a gene: 9. CDR1 and CDR2 (germline): KGHSH, LQKENI. In DNA, the CDR3 is TGTGCCAGCTCACCACGTACTAGCGGGGGTGGCGCTTACAATGAGCAGTTCTTC. It codes for CASSPRTSGGGAYNEQFF.

The chain uses TRBV11-3 and TRBJ2-5, with D possibly matching TRBD2 (6 bases). Trimming cost V 4 bases and J 3 bases, with 9 bases left between them. The germline V gene has CDR1 SGHNT and CDR2 YENEEA. This CDR3 is built from 13 residues. CDR3: CASSSGAEETQYF. The CDR3 coding sequence is TGTGCCAGCAGCTCGGGAGCCGAAGAGACCCAGTACTTC.

The J gene is TRBJ1-2, the V gene TRBV29-1; perhaps TRBD1 as D (5 bases). The V end lost 3 bases, the J end lost 11 bases, and 19 bases lay between the germline ends. From germline, CDR1 is SQVTM and CDR2 ANQGSEA. This CDR3 has 13 residues. The CDR3 protein is CSVEVWQGTGYTF. In nucleotides, the CDR3 is TGCAGCGTTGAGGTTTGGCAGGGAACGGGTTACACCTTC.

J is TRBJ1-1 and V is TRBV7-6; no clear D gene. The CDR3 length is 13 residues. Trimming left V 6 bases short and J 1 base short, with 9 bases between. CDR1 and CDR2 (germline): SGHVS, FNYEAQ. The CDR3 DNA is TGTGCCAGCAGGGAGTATTGGAACACTGAAGCTTTCTTT. This encodes CASREYWNTEAFF.

The V call is TRBV16, the J call TRBJ1-2, with 7 bases matching TRBD1. Per the germline V gene, CDR1 is KGHSY and CDR2 is FQNENV. CDR3 length: 15 amino acids. V shed 1 base, J shed 6 bases, and the junction held 8 bases outside the gene matches. The CDR3: CASSQLVKGGDGYTF. The CDR3 coding sequence is TGTGCCAGCAGCCAATTAGTGAAAGGGGGCGATGGCTACACCTTC.

V usage is TRBV2 and J usage is TRBJ1-6; TRBD1 might be the D (5 bases). Germline CDR1 reads SNHLY; CDR2 reads FYNNEI. The CDR3 has 16 residues. V lost 6 bases to trimming and J lost 4 bases, with 16 bases between them. As DNA, the CDR3 is TGTGCCAGCAGCACCACCCACGACAGATATAATTCACCCCTCCACTTT. It yields the protein CASSTTHDRYNSPLHF.

The V gene is TRBV19, the J gene TRBJ2-5, with unresolved D. Germline-derived CDR1 and CDR2 are LNHDA and SQIVND (reference sequence). The CDR3 totals 13 residues. The ends were cut back, 4 bases at V and 3 bases at J, with 9 bases in the middle. The CDR3 region has the DNA TGTGCCAGTAGTAATGAGTTCGAAGAGACCCAGTACTTC. This encodes CASSNEFEETQYF.

This chain links TRBV3-1 (or the pseudogene TRBV3-2) with TRBJ2-2, with D unclear. V lost 0 bases and J lost 1, with 3 bases in between. Germline CDR1 and CDR2: LGHDT and YNNKEL (reference sequence). The CDR3 sequence is 14 residues long. The DNA of the CDR3 is TGTGCCAGCAGCCAAGATCTGAACACCGGGGAGCTGTTTTTT. Its translation is CASSQDLNTGELFF.

The V gene is TRBV4-1, the J gene TRBJ2-1; TRBD2 matches at 7 bases. This CDR3 has 13 residues. J lost 15 bases, V lost 3 bases, and 11 bases had no gene match. Germline CDR1 is MGHRA and CDR2 is YSYEKL. DNA for the CDR3: TGCGCCAGCAGCCATGAACTAGCGTACGGGGCGTTCTTC. Protein: CASSHELAYGAFF.